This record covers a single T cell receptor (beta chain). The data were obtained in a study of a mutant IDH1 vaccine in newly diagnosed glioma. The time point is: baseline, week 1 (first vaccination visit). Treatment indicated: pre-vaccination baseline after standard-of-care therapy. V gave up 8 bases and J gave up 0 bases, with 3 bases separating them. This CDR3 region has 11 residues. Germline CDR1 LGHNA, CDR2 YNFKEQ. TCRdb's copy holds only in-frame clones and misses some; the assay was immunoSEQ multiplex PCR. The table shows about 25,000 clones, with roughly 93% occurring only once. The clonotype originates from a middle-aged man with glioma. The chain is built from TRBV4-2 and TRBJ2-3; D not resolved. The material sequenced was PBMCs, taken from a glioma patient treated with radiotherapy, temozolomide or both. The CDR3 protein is CASESTDTQYF. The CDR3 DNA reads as TGTGCCAGCGAGAGCACAGATACGCAGTATTTT.